The 14 T cell receptor beta chains presented below share a single source sample, sequenced in a study of shared clonotypes between healthy human individuals. Positive CCR7 selection of CD45RO-negative cells yielded the naive CD8 cells, and terminally differentiated effector memory CD45RA+ cells were excluded. Profiled with immunoSEQ multiplex PCR; TCRdb holds only in-frame clones, not every one. Of millions of clones listed, about 94% are singletons. Source material: naive CD8+ T cells sorted from blood. These receptors were taken from a man aged 18 to 30 in good health.

The genes are TRBV6-5 and TRBJ1-1; D ambiguous. V was pared by 5 bases and J by 6 bases, with 10 bases between. Germline V lookup: CDR1 MNHEY, CDR2 SVGAGI. The CDR3 totals 12 residues. CDR3 bases: TGTGCCAGCAGTGCCGAAGGGTCTGAAGCTTTCTTT. Protein product: CASSAEGSEAFF.

Of note for this clone: In the same sample, other DNA sequences code for this CDR3. The genes are TRBV2 and TRBJ2-1; 7 positions agree with TRBD2. V gave up 7 bases and J gave up 10 bases; unmatched junction bases: 7. Germline CDR1 reads SNHLY; CDR2 reads FYNNEI. This CDR3 contains 12 residues. Here the CDR3 DNA reads TGTGCCAGCATCGCGGGAGAGGGGGAGCAGTTCTTC. This encodes CASIAGEGEQFF.

V is TRBV14 and J is TRBJ1-4; 9 nucleotides line up with TRBD1. J gave up 8 bases and V 3 bases, and 4 bases lay outside the gene matches. The CDR3 has 14 amino acids. Germline V gene sequence: CDR1 SGHDN, CDR2 FVKESK. CDR3 sequence: CASSQWGQGEKLFF. The CDR3 nucleotides read TGTGCCAGCAGCCAGTGGGGACAGGGAGAAAAACTGTTTTTT. Combining the CDR3 with reference TRBV14 and TRBJ1-4 gives the whole variable domain EAGVTQFPSHSVIEKGQTVTLRCDPISGHDNLYWYRRVMGKEIKFLLHFVKESKQDESGMPNNRFLAERTGGTYSTLKVQPAELEDSGVYFCASSQWGQGEKLFFGSGTQLSVL.

Here the CDR3 reads CASSSGAGFTDTQYF. The CDR3 region has the DNA TGTGCCAGCAGCTCCGGGGCAGGGTTTACAGATACGCAGTATTTT. The chain carries TRBV5-4 and TRBJ2-3, with D perhaps assigned TRBD1 or TRBD2 (5 bases each). The CDR3 has 15 amino acids. Germline values: CDR1 SGHNT, CDR2 YYREEE (reference sequence). V lost 3 bases to trimming and J lost 3 bases, with 14 bases between them.

This rearrangement joins TRBV12-2 to TRBJ2-7; the DNA was not used to check the table's D call, TRBD2. TRBV12-2 is designated a pseudogene. CDR3 length: 17 amino acids. The DNA for the CDR3 is TGTGCAAGTCGCTTAGTGAGGAGGCGGGAGAAGGCCAACGAGCAGTACTTC. It yields the protein CASRLVRRREKANEQYF.

This sequence joins TRBV4-1 and TRBJ1-4; no firm D call. CDR3 length: 14 residues. V lost 5 bases and J lost 8, with 15 bases in between. Per the germline V gene, CDR1 is MGHRA and CDR2 is YSYEKL. The CDR3 nucleotides read TGCGCCAGCAGCTACAAGGGATTGGAAGAAAAACTGTTTTTT. Protein product: CASSYKGLEEKLFF.

The V call is TRBV10-3, the J call TRBJ1-2; 9 nucleotides line up with TRBD1. J lost 8 bases, V lost 3 bases, and 13 bases had no gene match. This CDR3 has 16 residues. CDR1 is ENHRY, CDR2 SYGVKD, per germline. Here the CDR3 reads CAISDRTGGEAVGYTF. As DNA, the CDR3 is TGTGCCATCAGTGACCGAACAGGGGGCGAAGCCGTCGGCTACACCTTC.

This sequence joins TRBV4-1 and TRBJ1-2; 7 bases are shared with TRBD1. Germline V gene lookup returns CDR1 MGHRA and CDR2 YSYEKL. The CDR3 has 12 amino acids. J gave up 7 bases and V 5 bases, and 4 bases lay outside the gene matches. CDR3 region: CASSETGVGYTF. In DNA, the CDR3 is TGCGCCAGCAGCGAAACAGGGGTTGGCTACACCTTC.

V is TRBV21-1 and J is TRBJ1-1. TRBV21-1 corresponds to a pseudogene. The CDR3 runs 19 residues. In nucleotides, the CDR3 is TGTGCCAGCAGCGCGTACTCCGAAGAGGGGTCTACAGCGAACACTGAAGCTTTCTTT. Translating it yields CASSAYSEEGSTANTEAFF.

In this sample, this clone turned up a few times. The J gene is TRBJ2-7, the V gene TRBV27; 9 bases agree with TRBD1. CDR1 is MNHEY, CDR2 SMNVEV, per germline (reference sequence). V lost 8 bases to trimming and J lost 3 bases; unmatched junction nucleotides: 2. The CDR3 runs to 12 residues. CDR3 protein: CASRTGVYEQYF. The CDR3 DNA is TGTGCCAGCCGGACAGGGGTCTACGAGCAGTACTTC.

Regarding this clone: Distinct nucleotide sequences in the sample also encode this CDR3. In DNA, the CDR3 is TGCGCCAGCAGCTTGTCGGCCGGATCCTACGAGCAGTACTTC. This encodes CASSLSAGSYEQYF. The chain has TRBV5-1 and TRBJ2-7; no reliable D call. The CDR3 consists of 14 residues. V gave up 1 base and J gave up 1 base, with 9 bases separating them. Germline V CDR1 and CDR2: SGHRS, YFSETQ.

The rearrangement joins TRBV11-2 to TRBJ1-6; D possibly corresponds to TRBD1 (5 bases). Germline-derived CDR1 and CDR2 are SGHAT and FQNNGV. This CDR3 spans 14 amino acids. Trimming cost V 1 base and J 10 bases, with 11 bases left between them. DNA of the CDR3: TGTGCCAGCAGCTTAGTGCCAGGGCGCTCACCCCTCCACTTT. It is translated as CASSLVPGRSPLHF.

V gene TRBV11-2 combines with J gene TRBJ2-3, with 7 bases fitting TRBD1. Germline CDR1 and CDR2: SGHAT and FQNNGV. V lost 1 base to trimming and J lost 4 bases; unmatched junction nucleotides: 11. The CDR3 is made up of 17 amino acids. This CDR3 is CASSLGQTGSRADTQYF. The CDR3 coding sequence is TGTGCCAGCAGCTTAGGCCAGACAGGGTCCAGGGCAGATACGCAGTATTTT.

The chain has TRBV15 and TRBJ1-5; possible D gene TRBD1, 6 bases. Germline V CDR1 and CDR2: LNHNV, YYDKDF (reference sequence). The ends were cut back, 8 bases at V and 0 bases at J, with 14 bases in the middle. The CDR3 is 15 amino acids. The CDR3 nucleotides read TGTGCCACCTCCCCGGACAGATATAGCAATCAGCCCCAGCATTTT. This codes for CATSPDRYSNQPQHF.